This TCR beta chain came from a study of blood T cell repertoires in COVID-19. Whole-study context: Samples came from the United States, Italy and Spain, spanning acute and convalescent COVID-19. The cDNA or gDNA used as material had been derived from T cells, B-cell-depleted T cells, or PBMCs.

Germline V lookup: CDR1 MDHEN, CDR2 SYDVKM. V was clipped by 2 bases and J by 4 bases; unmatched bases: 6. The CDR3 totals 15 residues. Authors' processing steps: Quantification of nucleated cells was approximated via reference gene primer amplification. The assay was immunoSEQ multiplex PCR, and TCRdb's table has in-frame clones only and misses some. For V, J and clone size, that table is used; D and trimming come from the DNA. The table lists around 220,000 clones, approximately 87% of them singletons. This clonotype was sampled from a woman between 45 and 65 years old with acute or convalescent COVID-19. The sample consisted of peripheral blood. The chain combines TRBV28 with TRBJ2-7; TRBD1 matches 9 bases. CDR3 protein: CASSLGLGQGYEQYF. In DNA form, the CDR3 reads TGTGCCAGCAGTTTAGGCCTGGGACAGGGATACGAGCAGTACTTC.